This T cell receptor beta chain comes out of a study of blood T cells in healthy people across ages. Study-wide findings and caveats: A greater number of naive CD4+ cells and higher diversity distinguished long-lived donors from aged donors.

V was pared by 2 bases and J by 11 bases, with 18 bases between. CDR3 length: 14 residues. CDR1 and CDR2 from the germline V gene are MNHEY and SVGEGT. Alongside a J-beta primer mix, a sample-barcoded 5' primer served in a second PCR lasting about 7 to 11 cycles. Every individual sample yielded 2.5 million or more paired-end reads (each containing CDR3). MiXCR, run by TCRdb on the 5' RACE reads, gives a single entry per CDR3 protein. The table has 1.4 million or so distinct CDR3 sequences, approximately 43% seen once; the top ten hold 4%. Donor samples were obtained from healthy Caucasian individuals from Russia, aged about 6 to 95. As for this clonotype: The antigen remains undetermined.

This TCR was sampled from a woman aged 18-29 years in good health. The rearrangement joins TRBV6-2 or TRBV6-3 to TRBJ1-1, with D possibly matching TRBD1 (5 bases). The sequencing sample was made of blood. The CDR3 DNA reads as TGTGCCAGCAGTTACACGCGGAACAGGTGGGGGGCTTTCTTT. This translates into CASSYTRNRWGAFF.